This T cell receptor beta chain was found in a study of shared clonotypes between healthy human individuals. Study-level background: Those who served as donors were a couple of women and three men between the ages of 18 and 49. Used for every donor were three CD4 naive, three CD4 memory, two CD8 naive and one CD8 memory plate.

Turning to this clone: Its antigen is unknown.

CDR1 and CDR2 from the germline V gene are ENHRY and SYGVKD. This CDR3 comprises 15 residues. The V end lost 0 bases, the J end lost 4 bases, and 9 bases lay between the germline ends. Findings and caveats of the study: Represented genetic and exposure-history diversity was restricted by having few donors.

Data came from immunoSEQ multiplex PCR; TCRdb stores just in-frame clones and leaves some out. In the table there are about 380,000 clones, roughly 96% of which are singletons. The sequence was obtained from a man aged 25-40 years in good health. Sequencing used memory CD8+ T cells sorted from blood. The subset is: CD45RO+ cells pooled with CCR7-negative TemRA cells. The J gene is TRBJ2-2, the V gene TRBV10-3, with D perhaps matching TRBD1 (5 bases). This chain's CDR3 is CAISESTQGTGELFF. The DNA for the CDR3 is TGTGCCATCAGTGAGTCGACTCAGGGCACCGGGGAGCTGTTTTTT.